Given below is one TCR beta chain in context. The antigen it recognizes is unknown. No per-base quality is available; no much larger clone lies one base away. One collaborating source in Seattle enrolled patients during active infection and followed them longitudinally through the course of disease. Collaborating institutions collected whole blood in K2EDTA tubes following their own protocols. Collaborator samples were shipped for TCRbeta analysis as frozen whole blood, isolated PBMCs, or DNA extracted from either sample type. The record originates from a study of blood T cell repertoires in COVID-19 (dated by TCRdb to about 2020). In terms of the full investigation: Samples covering the acute and convalescent phases of COVID-19 were provided by collaborators in the United States, Italy and Spain. The material from the prospective study consisted of cDNA or gDNA derived from T cells, B-cell-depleted T cells, or PBMCs. A freely available public database, intended as a resource for researchers studying the immune response to SARS-CoV-2, is where the repertoires were released. Samples came from the ongoing ImmuneRACE study (first 160 participants) plus 1,254 subjects from 6 global collaborators. Where available, HLA class I and class II types were obtained from metadata supplied by the sample provider rather than from assay-based typing. Sample metadata almost always included a de-identified subject ID, COVID-19 status, age in years and sex. Subjects who had been exposed to COVID-19, were actively infected with it, or had recovered from it provided the deeply sampled blood TCRbeta repertoires that made up the dataset.

The study at large found these results: The quantity of clinical and demographic metadata differed by source and by participant and was supplied without curation.

TCRbeta CDR3 regions were amplified from genomic DNA using the immunoSEQ Assay, a bias-controlled multiplex PCR. The study's own analysis went as follows. Within the assay, amplification of reference gene primers was used to estimate how many nucleated cells each sample contained. To quantify the absolute abundance of each unique TCRbeta CDR3 rearrangement, sequence reads were collapsed and filtered. For each sample, productive Simpson clonality was calculated as the square root of Simpson's diversity index across productive rearrangements. The table comes from immuneACCESS by way of TCRdb, which keeps in-frame sequences with V and J called. Part of the clones is missing from these tables; in studies checked, under half for an unresolved V gene and the rest for unknown reasons. V, J and clone size were drawn from that table, and D and trimming were deduced from the DNA. The sample records around 190,000 clones, around 75% of which are singletons. Of the sample, around 5.4% is held by the ten largest clones.

V is reduced by 6 bases and J by 4 bases, leaving a spacing of 9 bases between them. The CDR3 runs 13 amino acids, cysteine and phenylalanine included. The entry retains the CDR3 DNA only, 39 bases that are in frame from base 1. CDR1 and CDR2, looked up from the germline V gene, are LGHNT and FRNRAP. Material for sequencing was peripheral blood. The chain joins TRBV12-5 to TRBJ2-2, with a weak D call of TRBD1 (6 bases match). The receptor was derived from a woman aged 35 to 49 with COVID-19, enrolled during active disease. The CDR3 is CASGGQPTGELFF. In nucleotides, the sequence is TGTGCTAGTGGGGGACAACCCACCGGGGAGCTGTTTTTT.